One and the same sample provided the 2 T cell receptor delta chains below, sequenced in a study of γδ T cells in repeated Plasmodium falciparum infection. Gammadelta T cells were flow-sorted from PBMC into Vgamma9/Vdelta2+ and Vdelta2-negative populations for bulk analysis. TCRdb processed the multiplex PCR reads again with the CATT caller. The sample carries approximately 53,000 delta-chain clones, 1.7% recorded once. Sequenced: gamma-delta T cells from blood. The receptor set was obtained from a pool of human donors (malaria-infected and uninfected, not separated).

This clone was picked up a small number of times. This probably arose from a read error, given a far larger clone one base away. The sample carries other DNA sequences with the same CDR3. J is TRDJ1 and V is TRDV1; 7 bases align to TRDD3. Here the J gene came from matching the DNA to germline, since TCRdb omits it. CDR1 is TSWWSYY, CDR2 QGS, per germline. The V segment lost 4 bases and the J segment 4 bases; nucleotides outside the gene matches: 21. The CDR3 length is 19 residues. The CDR3 protein is CALGVPIPGRGMRSDKLIF. The DNA of the CDR3 is TGTGCTCTTGGGGTACCAATCCCTGGGCGGGGGATGAGAAGCGATAAACTCATCTTT.

Details on this clone: A read error may account for a junction end that differs from germline. The sample carries other DNA sequences with the same CDR3. The chain carries TRDV1 and TRDJ1, with D perhaps assigned TRDD2 or TRDD3 (5 bases each). CDR3 length: 21 amino acids. Germline loops: CDR1 TSWWSYY, CDR2 QGS. The CDR3 region is CALGDPKDSSILDLYTDKLIF. In nucleotides, the CDR3 is TGTGCCCTTGGGGACCCTAAAGATTCCTCCATCCTGGACCTATACACCGATAAACTCATCTTT.